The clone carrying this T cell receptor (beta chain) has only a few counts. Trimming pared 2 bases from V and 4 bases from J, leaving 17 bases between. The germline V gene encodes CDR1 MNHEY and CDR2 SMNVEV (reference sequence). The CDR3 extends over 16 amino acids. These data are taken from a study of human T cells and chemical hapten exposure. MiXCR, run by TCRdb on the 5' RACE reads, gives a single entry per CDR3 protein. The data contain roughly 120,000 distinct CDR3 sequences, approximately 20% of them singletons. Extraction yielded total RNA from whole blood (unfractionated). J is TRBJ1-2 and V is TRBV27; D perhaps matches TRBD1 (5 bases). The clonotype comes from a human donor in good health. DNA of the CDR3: TGTGCCAGCAGTTTAACGTCGGCAGGGAGACCCTATGGCTACACCTTC. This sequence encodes CASSLTSAGRPYGYTF.